One sample yielded the 30 T cell receptor beta chains listed below, sequenced in a study of T-cell memory formation after mild COVID-19. MiXCR was run by TCRdb on the 5' RACE reads, yielding one entry per CDR3 protein. The sample gives some 600,000 distinct CDR3 sequences, roughly a sixth of which show up once; about 7.5% is in the top ten. Sequencing was done on a sample of PBMCs or a T cell subset sorted from them (not recorded which). The receptor set was obtained from an adult woman who had mild COVID-19 (a few samples of this study predate the infection). Cell type and time point are not known.

As regards this clonotype: This may be a read error: a much more frequent sequence differs by one nucleotide. The chain joins TRBV12-3 or TRBV12-4 to TRBJ2-7, with 12 bases matching TRBD2. J lost 2 bases, V lost 5 bases, and 1 base had no gene match. The CDR3 extends over 14 amino acids. CDR3 DNA sequence: TGTGCCAGCAGTCCTAGCGGGAGGGCCTACGAGCAGTACTTC. Translating gives CASSPSGRAYEQYF.

This clonotype was seen only once. CDR3 in DNA: TGTGCCAGCAGCCCGGGCCGGGGGAGGGCTTTATACAATGAGCAGTTCTTC. This encodes CASSPGRGRALYNEQFF. V gene TRBV4-2 combines with J gene TRBJ2-1, with TRBD2 matching 7 bases. The CDR3 sequence is 17 residues long. Germline V gene lookup returns CDR1 LGHNA and CDR2 YNFKEQ. V lost 4 bases, J lost 4 bases, and 13 bases stayed unmatched.

The gene calls are TRBV4-2 and TRBJ2-1, with D hard to call. Germline values: CDR1 LGHNA, CDR2 YNFKEQ. This CDR3 is built from 11 residues. Trimming took off 4 bases at V and 12 bases at J, with 10 bases between the two ends. CDR3 amino acids: CASSLSFGQFF. As DNA, the CDR3 is TGTGCCAGCAGCCTTAGCTTTGGGCAGTTCTTC.

This clonotype appeared a few times. The chain is built from TRBV12-3 or TRBV12-4 and TRBJ1-5, with D perhaps TRBD1 (5 bases). This CDR3 spans 15 amino acids. V was pared by 0 bases and J by 4 bases, with 10 bases between. The CDR3 DNA reads TGTGCCAGCAGTTTAGCGGGGGTGGCGAATCAGCCCCAGCATTTT. The encoded protein is CASSLAGVANQPQHF.

This clonotype was seen ten or more times. V is TRBV20-1 and J is TRBJ2-7, with a possible D match to TRBD1 (6 bases). The CDR3 consists of 14 residues. V was trimmed by 3 bases and J by 5 bases, leaving 17 bases between them. Germline V lookup: CDR1 DFQATT, CDR2 SNEGSKA (reference sequence). The CDR3 region is CSASAQQGTHEQYF. The CDR3 region has the DNA TGCAGTGCTAGCGCCCAGCAGGGGACCCACGAGCAGTACTTC.

This clonotype was seen a few times. The chain uses TRBV7-2 and TRBJ1-6, with 9 bases fitting TRBD1. Unmatched junction bases numbered 6, after V lost 3 bases and J lost 9 bases. This CDR3 spans 15 amino acids. Germline V gene lookup returns CDR1 SGHTA and CDR2 FQGNSA. The CDR3 sequence: CASSFRTGDGSPLHF. CDR3 DNA sequence: TGTGCCAGCAGCTTCCGGACAGGGGATGGTTCACCCCTCCACTTT.

This clonotype was seen only a few times. A much larger clone lies a single base off, so this may be a read error. The genes are TRBV11-1 and TRBJ1-1; D ambiguous. The CDR3 runs 12 residues. Trimming shortened V by 6 bases and J by 1 base, and 6 bases separated the two germline ends. Looked up from germline, CDR1 is SGHAT and CDR2 is FQDESV (reference sequence). The CDR3 spells CASSWWNTEAFF. CDR3 nucleotides: TGTGCCAGCAGTTGGTGGAACACTGAAGCTTTCTTT.

The genes are TRBV10-2 and TRBJ1-5, with D perhaps matching TRBD1 (6 bases). Germline CDR1 WSHSY, CDR2 SAAADI. Deletions cut 3 bases from V and 4 bases from J, with 10 bases between. The CDR3 sequence is 14 residues long. The DNA of the CDR3 is TGCGCCAGCAGTGATTTACAGGGAAATCAGCCCCAGCATTTT. It yields the protein CASSDLQGNQPQHF.

This clonotype was seen ten or more times. This chain uses TRBV5-1 with TRBJ2-1, with D tentatively TRBD1 (5 bases). CDR1 SGHRS and CDR2 YFSETQ come from the germline V gene. Trimming removed 2 bases from V and 1 base from J, with 10 bases in between. This CDR3 spans 15 amino acids. CDR3 residues: CASSFWGGSYNEQFF. The CDR3, as DNA: TGCGCCAGCAGCTTTTGGGGCGGTTCCTACAATGAGCAGTTCTTC.

V gene TRBV12-3 or TRBV12-4 combines with J gene TRBJ2-1, with unresolved D. The CDR3 consists of 13 residues. Deletions cut 8 bases from V and 9 bases from J, with 17 bases between. CDR3 sequence: CASSLPFGTEQFF. The CDR3 nucleotides are TGTGCCAGCTCTCTCCCTTTCGGTACTGAGCAGTTCTTC.

A single count supports this clonotype. This chain connects TRBV18 to TRBJ2-3, with D perhaps TRBD2 (6 bases). Germline loops: CDR1 KGHSH, CDR2 LQKENI. This CDR3 spans 15 amino acids. V was clipped by 1 base and J by 2 bases, with 10 bases between them. The CDR3 DNA follows: TGTGCCAGCTCACCACTCGGGACTCTCACAGATACGCAGTATTTT. It codes for CASSPLGTLTDTQYF.

This chain links TRBV7-6 with TRBJ1-2; tentative D call: TRBD1 (5 bases). This CDR3 is 15 amino acids long. CDR1 and CDR2 from the germline V gene are SGHVS and FNYEAQ. Trimming stripped 2 bases from V and 4 bases from J, with 14 bases between. The CDR3 coding sequence is TGTGCCAGCAGCTTATATTCCGGGGCTGTCTATGGCTACACCTTC. Its translation is CASSLYSGAVYGYTF.

The chain is built from TRBV5-1 and TRBJ2-6; weak D call: TRBD1 (5 bases). This CDR3 is built from 15 residues. V dropped 4 bases and J dropped 3 bases, with 11 bases sitting between them. Germline V gives CDR1 SGHRS, CDR2 YFSETQ. The CDR3 DNA reads TGCGCCAGCAGCACCTGGACAAATGGGGCCAACGTCCTGACTTTC. Protein product: CASSTWTNGANVLTF.

This clonotype was observed a handful of times. V gene TRBV12-3 or TRBV12-4 combines with J gene TRBJ1-4; no definite D call. The CDR3 spans 16 residues. V was cut by 2 bases and J by 11 bases, with 21 bases left in between. For the CDR3, the DNA is TGTGCCAGCAGTTTACGTCGTGTGACACAACGTGGGAAACTGTTTTTT. This codes for CASSLRRVTQRGKLFF.

This clonotype was counted between two and nine times. V usage is TRBV3-1 and J usage is TRBJ2-4; TRBD1 matches 9 bases. Germline lookup yields CDR1 LGHDT and CDR2 YNNKEL (reference sequence). V was clipped by 4 bases and J by 6 bases; unmatched bases: 7. The CDR3 covers 15 residues. The CDR3 here is CASSLSRGQGNIQYF. CDR3 in DNA: TGTGCCAGCAGCCTCTCCCGGGGACAGGGAAACATTCAGTACTTC.

This chain links TRBV11-2 with TRBJ2-7; TRBD2 matches 14 bases. CDR3 length equals 17 residues. The junction had 6 bases not matched to a gene; V was cut back by 5 bases and J by 0 bases. Germline V gives CDR1 SGHAT, CDR2 FQNNGV. CDR3 sequence (DNA): TGTGCCAGCAGCCCTCCGGGACTAGCGGGGGCCTCCTACGAGCAGTACTTC. It specifies CASSPPGLAGASYEQYF.

The chain has TRBV3-1 and TRBJ2-6, with 7 bases that match TRBD2. CDR3 size: 18 residues. V gave up 1 base and J gave up 4 bases; unmatched junction bases: 10. Germline loops: CDR1 LGHDT, CDR2 YNNKEL (reference sequence). In DNA, the CDR3 is TGTGCCAGCAGCCAAGGTCCTCTAGCGGAGTTCGGGGCCAACGTCCTGACTTTC. This gives the protein CASSQGPLAEFGANVLTF.

The rearrangement uses TRBV12-3 or TRBV12-4 and TRBJ1-2; 8 bases match TRBD1. This CDR3 spans 18 amino acids. V was pared by 1 base and J by 2 bases, with 12 bases of the junction left unmatched. The DNA for the CDR3 is TGTGCCAGCAGTTTAGTCGTGTGGGGCCGGACAGGGAACTATGGCTACACCTTC. Translating it yields CASSLVVWGRTGNYGYTF.

This clonotype was picked up a small number of times. The genes are TRBV24-1 and TRBJ2-1; possibly TRBD1 or TRBD2 for D (5 bases each). The V gene's germline CDR1 is KGHDR and CDR2 SFDVKD. The CDR3 has 14 amino acids. Trimming took off 4 bases at V and 5 bases at J, with 11 bases between the two ends. CDR3 amino acids: CATSEPGRNNEQFF. The CDR3 coding sequence is TGTGCCACCAGTGAGCCGGGACGAAACAATGAGCAGTTCTTC.

The J gene is TRBJ2-3, the V gene TRBV3-1; no firm D call. The CDR3 length is 13 residues. V gave up 2 bases and J gave up 1 base, with 4 bases separating them. Germline V gene sequence: CDR1 LGHDT, CDR2 YNNKEL (reference sequence). The CDR3 loop is CASSQSRTDTQYF. CDR3 sequence (DNA): TGTGCCAGCAGCCAATCTCGCACAGATACGCAGTATTTT.

V gene TRBV12-3 or TRBV12-4 combines with J gene TRBJ1-2; D is perhaps TRBD1 (6 bases). The CDR3 contains 13 residues. V lost 6 bases, J lost 7 bases, and 15 bases lay in between. In DNA form, the CDR3 reads TGTGCCAGCAGGGAACAGGGTGTGGGTGGCTACACCTTC. It encodes CASREQGVGGYTF.

The rearrangement uses TRBV12-3 or TRBV12-4 and TRBJ2-5, with D uncertain. The CDR3 loop spans 16 amino acids. The V gene lost 3 bases and the J gene lost 5 bases, with 19 bases spanning the gap. The DNA for the CDR3 is TGTGCCAGCAGTTTGGCGCTTTATAGGTCCGGCGAGACCCAGTACTTC. This gives the protein CASSLALYRSGETQYF.

The chain uses TRBV18 and TRBJ2-7; tentatively, D is TRBD2 (5 bases). In germline, CDR1 is KGHSH, CDR2 LQKENI. Trimming shortened V by 6 bases and J by 3 bases, and 21 bases separated the two germline ends. The CDR3 spans 16 residues. The CDR3 is CASSDYWQAPDYEQYF. The CDR3, as DNA: TGTGCCAGCTCCGACTATTGGCAAGCCCCCGACTACGAGCAGTACTTC.

The V gene is TRBV2, the J gene TRBJ2-3; weak D call: TRBD2 (5 bases). The CDR3 sequence is 11 residues long. Germline assignment: CDR1 SNHLY and CDR2 FYNNEI. V was pared by 6 bases and J by 11 bases, with 12 bases between. The CDR3 DNA is TGTGCCAGCAGCCCAGCGGCTGGGCAGTATTTT. Translating gives CASSPAAGQYF.

There are a few counts of this clonotype. The CDR3 coding sequence is TGCGCCAGCAGCTTGGGGCAGGCTGCAACTAATGAAAAACTGTTTTTT. Translation: CASSLGQAATNEKLFF. V is TRBV5-1 and J is TRBJ1-4; D ambiguous. CDR3 length equals 16 residues. The germline V gene has CDR1 SGHRS and CDR2 YFSETQ. With 0 bases removed from V and 0 bases from J, the gap between germline ends came to 9 bases.

The chain uses TRBV19 and TRBJ2-5; tentatively, D is TRBD2 (6 bases). Germline CDR1 LNHDA, CDR2 SQIVND (reference sequence). The CDR3 length is 14 residues. Trimming left V 6 bases short and J 8 bases short, with 19 bases between. This chain's CDR3 is CASSLHGSPDTQYF. The DNA for the CDR3 is TGTGCCAGTAGCCTCCACGGGAGTCCGGATACCCAGTACTTC.

The rearrangement uses TRBV5-1 and TRBJ2-2, with a possible D match to TRBD2 (6 bases). V dropped 7 bases and J dropped 0 bases, with 13 bases sitting between them. Germline CDR1 and CDR2: SGHRS and YFSETQ. The CDR3 totals 15 residues. The CDR3 is CASALAGPNTGELFF. In DNA form, the CDR3 reads TGCGCCAGCGCCTTGGCGGGGCCGAACACCGGGGAGCTGTTTTTT.

This clonotype has more than one count but fewer than ten. This chain connects TRBV5-1 to TRBJ1-6, with 8 bases that match TRBD1. The CDR3 extends over 16 amino acids. CDR1 SGHRS and CDR2 YFSETQ come from the germline V gene. V was pared by 0 bases and J by 7 bases, with 6 bases of the junction left unmatched. In DNA, the CDR3 is TGCGCCAGCAGCTTGGAGCAGGGGGCCCCAAATTCACCCCTCCACTTT. Its protein is CASSLEQGAPNSPLHF. Full variable domain (missing parts from reference TRBV5-1 and TRBJ1-6): KAGVTQTPRYLIKTRGQQVTLSCSPISGHRSVSWYQQTPGQGLQFLFEYFSETQRNKGNFPGRFSGRQFSNSRSEMNVSTLELGDSALYLCASSLEQGAPNSPLHFGNGTRLTVT.

This sequence joins TRBV14 and TRBJ2-1; D call uncertain. This CDR3 region has 15 residues. Trimming removed 7 bases from V and 0 bases from J, with 13 bases in between. Germline assignment: CDR1 SGHDN and CDR2 FVKESK. The CDR3 region has the DNA TGTGCCAGCACCTCCCGGGCCAGCTCCTACAATGAGCAGTTCTTC. The encoded protein is CASTSRASSYNEQFF.

This clonotype appeared a few times. The rearrangement uses TRBV7-9 and TRBJ2-1; 7 bases line up with TRBD1. The CDR3 totals 16 residues. Looked up from germline, CDR1 is SEHNR and CDR2 is FQNEAQ (reference sequence). Trimming removed 6 bases from V and 5 bases from J; junction bases left unmatched: 13. This CDR3 reads CASRRSGFGTDNEQFF. The CDR3 nucleotides are TGTGCCAGCAGACGAAGCGGATTTGGGACAGACAATGAGCAGTTCTTC. The variable domain in full, completed from reference TRBV7-9 and TRBJ2-1, reads DTGVSQNPRHKITKRGQNVTFRCDPISEHNRLYWYRQTLGQGPEFLTYFQNEAQLEKSRLLSDRFSAERPKGSFSTLEIQRTEQGDSAMYLCASRRSGFGTDNEQFFGPGTRLTVL.